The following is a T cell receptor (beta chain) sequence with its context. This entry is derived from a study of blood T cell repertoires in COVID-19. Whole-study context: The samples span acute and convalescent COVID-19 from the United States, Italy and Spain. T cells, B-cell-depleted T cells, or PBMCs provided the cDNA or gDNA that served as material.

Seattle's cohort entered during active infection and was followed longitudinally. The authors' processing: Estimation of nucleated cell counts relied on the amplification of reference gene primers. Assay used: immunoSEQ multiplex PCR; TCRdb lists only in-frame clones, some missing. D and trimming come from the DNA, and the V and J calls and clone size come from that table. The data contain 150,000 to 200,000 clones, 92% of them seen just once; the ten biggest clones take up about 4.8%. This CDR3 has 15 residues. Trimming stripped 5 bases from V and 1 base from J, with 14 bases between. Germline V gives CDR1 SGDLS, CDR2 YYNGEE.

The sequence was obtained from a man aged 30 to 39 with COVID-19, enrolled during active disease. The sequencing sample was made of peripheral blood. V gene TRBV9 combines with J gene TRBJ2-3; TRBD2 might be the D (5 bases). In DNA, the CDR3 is TGTGCCAGCAGTGCTACGGGGTGGGGCACAGATACGCAGTATTTT. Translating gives CASSATGWGTDTQYF.